This T cell receptor (beta chain) was captured in a study of blood T cell repertoires in COVID-19. For the study at large: Samples representing acute and convalescent COVID-19 were sourced from the United States, Italy and Spain. The cDNA or gDNA used as material had been derived from T cells, B-cell-depleted T cells, or PBMCs.

In the original workflow: Amplified reference gene primers provided the basis for estimating nucleated cell counts. Only in-frame clones appear in the TCRdb table, and some are missing; sequencing was by immunoSEQ multiplex PCR. The DNA was the basis for D and trimming; V, J and clone size are from that table. The sample includes around 220,000 clones, 84% of them seen just once. This sequence was found in a man aged 25 to 45 with active or convalescent COVID-19. The sequencing input was peripheral blood.

CDR3 in DNA: TGCGCCAGCAGCCAAGAGTCGGGGGGGGCCTTAGTCGAGCAGTACTTC. It translates to CASSQESGGALVEQYF. The V and J genes are TRBV4-3 and TRBJ2-7; 8 nucleotides line up with TRBD2. The length of the CDR3 is 16 residues. With V trimmed by 0 bases and J by 6 bases, 10 bases remained unmatched. Germline CDR1 LGHNA, CDR2 YSLEER.